The entry below describes one T cell receptor (beta chain). This clone appeared a few times. The antigen it recognizes is unknown. Base qualities are not recorded, but no much larger clone differs from it by a single base. The data stem from a study of PD-L1 blockade in urothelial cancer (dated by TCRdb to 2017 to 2019). The study in broad terms: Every patient began therapy around 2014 and was given atezolizumab 1,200 mg intravenously every 3 weeks. Pretreatment tumor samples, along with matched peripheral blood collected serially before and after atezolizumab treatment, underwent TCR sequencing. Progression-free survival longer than 6 months counted as durable clinical benefit, and TCR features were additionally tested against both progression-free and overall survival. Roughly nine patients achieved durable clinical benefit and about 19 did not. An ECOG performance status of 0 or 1 was recorded for the patients, and 0 to 3 prior chemotherapy regimens had been received by the patients. Blood samples gave median yields of about 140,000 T cells and 80,000 to 90,000 unique TCRs, along with a median clonality of 0.080. An exploratory multi-omic analysis was conducted of the somatic, immune and clinical correlates of response to PD-L1 blockade with atezolizumab in urothelial cancer. Approximately 29 patients had pretreatment blood TCR-seq, some 25 had at least one posttreatment blood collection, and some 25 had tumor TCR-seq. Whole exome sequencing and RNA sequencing of pretreatment tumors were performed alongside TCR sequencing in the same patients. About 85% of the 29 patients were males with bladder-origin urothelial cancer, and about 65% of the roughly 30 reported a prior smoking history. Blood samples were analyzed at two time points: 3 weeks after treatment start (second dose) and 6 weeks after treatment start.

Here is what the overall study found, with its caveats: Improved progression-free and overall survival was associated with having pretreatment peripheral blood TCR clonality below the median. At 3 weeks after the start of treatment, tumor-associated TCR clones in peripheral blood had expanded more in patients with durable benefit (n of about 20, p = 0.022). Small sample size (n of about 30) and many exploratory analyses mean the results are intended to be hypothesis-generating.

The cohort included 25 to 35 patients with locally advanced or metastatic urothelial carcinoma who were treated at Memorial Sloan Kettering on a trial protocol. Peripheral blood mononuclear cells were collected pretreatment and during treatment, at between 1 and 8 total time points per patient. The Qiagen DNeasy Blood extraction kit was used to purify genomic DNA from total PBMCs and from tumor samples. PBMCs were collected pretreatment and during treatment and were isolated and stored as previously described. Each PCR received spiked-in synthetic TCR analog templates so that absolute template abundance could be estimated from read counts. TCRbeta CDR3 regions were amplified from genomic DNA with bias-controlled V and J gene primers using the immunoSEQ assay. Sequencing of rearranged TCRbeta segments was done at approximately 20X coverage. In the original analysis: Clustering was used to correct sequencing errors, and CDR3s were annotated against IMGT to assign V, D and J genes. Downstream analyses used only productive TCRbeta rearrangements, leaving out any out-of-frame or stop-codon sequences. Clonality was calculated as one minus the Shannon entropy normalized by the log of the number of unique productive sequences. Clones differing between time points or between blood and tumor were identified by Fisher's exact test with Benjamini-Hochberg correction at adjusted p below 0.01. TCRdb obtained this table from immuneACCESS and retained in-frame rearrangements with V and J assigned. These tables miss some clones; where compared with another copy, unresolved V genes account for less than half of the shortfall, and the remainder is unexplained. V, J and clone size are taken as reported in that table, and D and trimming were inferred from the DNA itself. Here the sample has 58,000 or so clones; 85% to 90% occur a single time. The ten most abundant clones make up 2.9% of the sample.

The CDR3 runs 15 residues from the cysteine to the phenylalanine. Solely the CDR3 DNA is kept, with 45 bases framed from the first base. For CDR1 and CDR2, the germline V gene lists SGHTA and FQGNSA. For this chain, trimming is 1 base at the V end and 5 bases at the J end, and the number of junction bases without a gene match is 7. The receptor's source is a man aged 50 to 60 with urothelial cancer. The chain was built from TRBV7-2 and TRBJ1-2, with 7 bases matching TRBD1. Material: PBMCs, obtained around atezolizumab (anti-PD-L1) treatment. The CDR3 has the sequence CASSLGSGQIYGYTF. The DNA sequence is TGTGCCAGCAGCTTAGGGTCGGGACAGATTTATGGCTACACCTTC. Where the CDR3 stops, the reference TRBV7-2 and TRBJ1-2 genes take over; the full variable domain is GAGVSQSPSNKVTEKGKDVELRCDPISGHTALYWYRQSLGQGLEFLIYFQGNSAPDKSGLPSDRFSAERTGGSVSTLTIQRTQQEDSAVYLCASSLGSGQIYGYTFGSGTRLTVV.